This TCR beta chain was captured by sequencing in a study of shared clonotypes between healthy human individuals. The CDR3 sequence is 12 residues long. V was clipped by 5 bases and J by 7 bases, with 9 bases between them. Germline CDR1 SGHAT, CDR2 FQNNGV. Assay used: immunoSEQ multiplex PCR; TCRdb lists only in-frame clones, some missing. The table records hundreds of thousands of clones, under 80% of them present only once. Sequenced: memory CD4+ T cells sorted from blood. The subset was: CD45RA-negative fraction. The J gene is TRBJ1-3, the V gene TRBV11-2; D gene uncertain. This receptor was taken from a woman between 25 and 40 years old in good health. CDR3 DNA sequence: TGTGCCAGCAGCGGGGTTGGGAACACCATATATTTT. It codes for CASSGVGNTIYF.